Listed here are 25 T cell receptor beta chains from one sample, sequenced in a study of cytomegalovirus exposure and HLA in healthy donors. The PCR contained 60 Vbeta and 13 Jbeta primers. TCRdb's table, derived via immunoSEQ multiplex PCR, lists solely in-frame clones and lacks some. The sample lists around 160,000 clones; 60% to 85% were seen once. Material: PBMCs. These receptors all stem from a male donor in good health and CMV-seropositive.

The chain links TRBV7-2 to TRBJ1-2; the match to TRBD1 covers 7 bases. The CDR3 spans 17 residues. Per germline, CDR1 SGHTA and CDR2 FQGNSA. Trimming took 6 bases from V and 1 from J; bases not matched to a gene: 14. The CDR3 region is CASSSFERQGLNYGYTF. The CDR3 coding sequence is TGTGCCAGCAGTTCTTTCGAGAGACAGGGACTTAACTATGGCTACACCTTC.

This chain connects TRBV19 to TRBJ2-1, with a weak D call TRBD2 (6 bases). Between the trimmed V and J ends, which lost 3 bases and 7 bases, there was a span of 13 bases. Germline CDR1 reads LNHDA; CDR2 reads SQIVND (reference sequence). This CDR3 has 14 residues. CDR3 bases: TGTGCCAGTAGTATTCCGGGAGCCCTTAATGAGCAGTTCTTC. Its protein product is CASSIPGALNEQFF.

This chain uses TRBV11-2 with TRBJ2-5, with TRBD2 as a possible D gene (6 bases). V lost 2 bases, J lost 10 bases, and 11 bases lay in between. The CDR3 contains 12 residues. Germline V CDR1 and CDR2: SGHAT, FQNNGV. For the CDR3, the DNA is TGTGCCAGCAGCTTAAATTGGCGGGGCCAGTACTTC. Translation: CASSLNWRGQYF.

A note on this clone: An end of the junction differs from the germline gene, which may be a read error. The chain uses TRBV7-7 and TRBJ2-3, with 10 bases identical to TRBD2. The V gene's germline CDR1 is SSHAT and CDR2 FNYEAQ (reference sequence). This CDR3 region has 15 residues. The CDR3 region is CASSQAGGLTDTQYF. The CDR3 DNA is TGTGCTAGCAGTCAAGCGGGGGGGTTAACAGATACGCAGTATTTT. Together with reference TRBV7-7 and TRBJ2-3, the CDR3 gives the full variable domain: GAGVSQSPRYKVTKRGQDVTLRCDPISSHATLYWYQQALGQGPEFLTYFNYEAQPDKSGLPSDRFSAERPEGSISTLTIQRTEQRDSAMYRCASSQAGGLTDTQYFGPGTRLTVL.

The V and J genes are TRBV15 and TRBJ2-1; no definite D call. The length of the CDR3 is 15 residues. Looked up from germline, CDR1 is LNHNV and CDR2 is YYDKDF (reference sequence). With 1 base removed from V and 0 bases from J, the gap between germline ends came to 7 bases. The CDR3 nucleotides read TGTGCCACCAGCAGAGGTCTCAGCTCCTACAATGAGCAGTTCTTC. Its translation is CATSRGLSSYNEQFF.

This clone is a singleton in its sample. This CDR3 is CASSRGQGSNTGELFF. The DNA for the CDR3 is TGCGCCAGCAGCAGAGGACAGGGATCGAACACCGGGGAGCTGTTTTTT. The gene calls are TRBV5-1 and TRBJ2-2, with 8 bases identical to TRBD1. V was pared by 4 bases and J by 0 bases, with 5 bases of the junction left unmatched. Looked up from germline, CDR1 is SGHRS and CDR2 is YFSETQ. This CDR3 is built from 16 residues.

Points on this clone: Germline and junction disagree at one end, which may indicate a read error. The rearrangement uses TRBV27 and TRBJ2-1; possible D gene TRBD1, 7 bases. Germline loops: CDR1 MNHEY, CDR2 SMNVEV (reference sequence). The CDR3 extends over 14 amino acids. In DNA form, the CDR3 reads TGTCCCAGGAGGGCCGGGACAGTTAACAATGAGCAGTTCTTC. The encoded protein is CPRRAGTVNNEQFF.

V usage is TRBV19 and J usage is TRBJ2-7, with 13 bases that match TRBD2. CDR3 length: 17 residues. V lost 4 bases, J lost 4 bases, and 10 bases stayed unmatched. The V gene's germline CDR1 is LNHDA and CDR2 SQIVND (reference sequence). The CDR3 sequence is CASSTLGLAGEQYEQYF. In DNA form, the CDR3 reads TGTGCCAGTAGTACCCTCGGACTAGCGGGGGAACAATACGAGCAGTACTTC.

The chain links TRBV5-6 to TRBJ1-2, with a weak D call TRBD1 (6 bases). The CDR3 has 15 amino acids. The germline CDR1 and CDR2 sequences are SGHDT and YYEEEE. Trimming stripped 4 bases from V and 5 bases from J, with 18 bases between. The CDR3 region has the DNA TGTGCCAGCAGCCCTCCAGGCGGGGGCAATTATGGCTACACCTTC. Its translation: CASSPPGGGNYGYTF.

The CDR3 sequence: CASSERGLGRPLHF. CDR3 DNA: TGCGCCAGCAGCGAGAGGGGACTCGGGCGACCCCTCCACTTT. V is TRBV4-3 and J is TRBJ1-6; tentative D call: TRBD1 (5 bases). Trimming took 5 bases from V and 12 from J, leaving 17 bases between them. Per the germline V gene, CDR1 is LGHNA and CDR2 is YSLEER. The CDR3 length is 14 residues.

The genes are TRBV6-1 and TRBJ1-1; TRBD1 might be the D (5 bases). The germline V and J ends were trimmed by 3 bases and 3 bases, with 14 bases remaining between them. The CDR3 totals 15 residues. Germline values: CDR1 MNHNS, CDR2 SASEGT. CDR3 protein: CASSEPGWRDTEAFF. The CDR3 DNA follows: TGTGCCAGCAGTGAGCCAGGGTGGAGGGACACTGAAGCTTTCTTT.

Here the CDR3 DNA reads TGTGCCAGCAGCTTAGCCGCGGATAACTATGGCTACACCTTC. The encoded protein is CASSLAADNYGYTF. The chain couples TRBV7-9 to TRBJ1-2; D is unresolved. Germline V gene data show CDR1 as SEHNR and CDR2 as FQNEAQ (reference sequence). The CDR3 consists of 14 residues. V shed 0 bases and J shed 1 base, with 6 bases lying between them. The variable domain in full, completed from reference TRBV7-9 and TRBJ1-2, reads DTGVSQNPRHKITKRGQNVTFRCDPISEHNRLYWYRQTLGQGPEFLTYFQNEAQLEKSRLLSDRFSAERPKGSFSTLEIQRTEQGDSAMYLCASSLAADNYGYTFGSGTRLTVV.

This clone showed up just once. CDR3 in amino acids: CASSLRWGLSGELFF. CDR3 nucleotides: TGTGCCAGCAGCTTAAGGTGGGGACTGTCCGGGGAGCTGTTTTTT. The V gene is TRBV7-2, the J gene TRBJ2-2; possible D gene TRBD2, 6 bases. Per germline, CDR1 SGHTA and CDR2 FQGNSA. Between the trimmed V and J ends, which lost 2 bases and 6 bases, there was a span of 13 bases. The CDR3 totals 15 residues.

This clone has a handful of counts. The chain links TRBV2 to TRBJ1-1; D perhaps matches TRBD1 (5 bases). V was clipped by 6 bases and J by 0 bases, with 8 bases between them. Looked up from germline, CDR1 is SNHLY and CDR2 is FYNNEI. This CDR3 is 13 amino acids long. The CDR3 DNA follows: TGTGCCAGCAGGCAGACAGTGAACACTGAAGCTTTCTTT. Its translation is CASRQTVNTEAFF.

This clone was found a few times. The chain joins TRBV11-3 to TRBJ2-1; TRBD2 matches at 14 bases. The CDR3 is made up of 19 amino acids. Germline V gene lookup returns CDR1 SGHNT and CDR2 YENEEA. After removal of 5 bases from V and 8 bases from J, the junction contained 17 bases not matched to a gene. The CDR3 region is CASSQPGLAGEPFKDEQFF. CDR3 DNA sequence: TGTGCCAGCAGCCAGCCGGGACTAGCGGGGGAGCCATTTAAGGATGAGCAGTTCTTC.

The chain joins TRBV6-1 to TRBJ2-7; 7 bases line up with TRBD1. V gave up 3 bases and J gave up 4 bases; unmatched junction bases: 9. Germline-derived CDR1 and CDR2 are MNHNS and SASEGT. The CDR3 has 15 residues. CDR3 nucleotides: TGTGCCAGCAGTGAGGACAGGAACCCGTCTTACGAGCAGTACTTC. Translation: CASSEDRNPSYEQYF.

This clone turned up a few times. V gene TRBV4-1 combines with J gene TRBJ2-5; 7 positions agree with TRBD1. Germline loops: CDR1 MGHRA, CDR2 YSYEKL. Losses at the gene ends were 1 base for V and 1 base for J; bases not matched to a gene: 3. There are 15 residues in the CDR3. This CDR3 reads CASSQVRQGQETQYF. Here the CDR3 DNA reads TGCGCCAGCAGCCAAGTCCGACAGGGCCAAGAGACCCAGTACTTC.

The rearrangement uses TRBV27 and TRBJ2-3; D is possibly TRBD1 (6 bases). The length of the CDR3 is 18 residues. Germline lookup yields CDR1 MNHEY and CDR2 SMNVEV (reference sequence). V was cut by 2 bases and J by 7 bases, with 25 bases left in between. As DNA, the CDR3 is TGTGCCAGCAGTTTAGATCGGCGTGGAGCGGACAGTAGGAATACGCAGTATTTT. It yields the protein CASSLDRRGADSRNTQYF.

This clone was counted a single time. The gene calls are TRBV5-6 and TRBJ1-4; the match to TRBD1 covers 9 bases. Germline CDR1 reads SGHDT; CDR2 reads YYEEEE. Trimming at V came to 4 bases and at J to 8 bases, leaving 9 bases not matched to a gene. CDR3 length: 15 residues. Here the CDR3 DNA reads TGTGCCAGCAGCACCGGGACAGGGAAAGGCGAAAAACTGTTTTTT. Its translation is CASSTGTGKGEKLFF.

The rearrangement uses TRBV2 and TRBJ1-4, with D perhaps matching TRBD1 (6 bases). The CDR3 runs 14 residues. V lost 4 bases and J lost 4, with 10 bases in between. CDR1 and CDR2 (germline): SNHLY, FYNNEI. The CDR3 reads CASSGTDNNEKLFF. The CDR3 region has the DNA TGTGCCAGCAGTGGGACAGACAATAATGAAAAACTGTTTTTT.

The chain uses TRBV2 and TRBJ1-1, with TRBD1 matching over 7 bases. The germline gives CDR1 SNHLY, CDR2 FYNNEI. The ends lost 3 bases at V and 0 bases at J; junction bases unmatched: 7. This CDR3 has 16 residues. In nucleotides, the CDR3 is TGTGCCAGCAGTGACCGGGACAGCTTTATGAACACTGAAGCTTTCTTT. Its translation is CASSDRDSFMNTEAFF.

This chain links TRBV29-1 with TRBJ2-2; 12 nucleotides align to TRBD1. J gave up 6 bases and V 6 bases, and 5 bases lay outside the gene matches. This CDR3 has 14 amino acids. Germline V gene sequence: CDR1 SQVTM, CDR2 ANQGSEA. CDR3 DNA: TGCAGCGTCGTAGGGACAGGGGGCTCCGGGGAGCTGTTTTTT. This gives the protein CSVVGTGGSGELFF.

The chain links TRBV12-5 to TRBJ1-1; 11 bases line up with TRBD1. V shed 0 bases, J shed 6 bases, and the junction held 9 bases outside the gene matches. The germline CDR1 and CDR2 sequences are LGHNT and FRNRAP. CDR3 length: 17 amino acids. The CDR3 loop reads CASGLVRTGGGWPEAFF. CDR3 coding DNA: TGTGCTAGTGGTTTGGTACGGACAGGGGGCGGATGGCCTGAAGCTTTCTTT.

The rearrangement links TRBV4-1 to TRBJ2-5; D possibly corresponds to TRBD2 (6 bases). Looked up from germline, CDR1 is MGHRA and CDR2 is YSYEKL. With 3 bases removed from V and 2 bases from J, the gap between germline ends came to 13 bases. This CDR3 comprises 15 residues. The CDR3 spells CASSHARGLQETQYF. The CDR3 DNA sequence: TGCGCCAGCAGCCACGCCCGGGGGTTGCAAGAGACCCAGTACTTC.

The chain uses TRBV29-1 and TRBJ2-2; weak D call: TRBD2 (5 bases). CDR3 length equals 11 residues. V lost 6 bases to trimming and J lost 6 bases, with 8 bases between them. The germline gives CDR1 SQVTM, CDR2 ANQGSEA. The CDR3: CSVEGAGELFF. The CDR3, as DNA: TGCAGCGTCGAGGGTGCCGGGGAGCTGTTTTTT.